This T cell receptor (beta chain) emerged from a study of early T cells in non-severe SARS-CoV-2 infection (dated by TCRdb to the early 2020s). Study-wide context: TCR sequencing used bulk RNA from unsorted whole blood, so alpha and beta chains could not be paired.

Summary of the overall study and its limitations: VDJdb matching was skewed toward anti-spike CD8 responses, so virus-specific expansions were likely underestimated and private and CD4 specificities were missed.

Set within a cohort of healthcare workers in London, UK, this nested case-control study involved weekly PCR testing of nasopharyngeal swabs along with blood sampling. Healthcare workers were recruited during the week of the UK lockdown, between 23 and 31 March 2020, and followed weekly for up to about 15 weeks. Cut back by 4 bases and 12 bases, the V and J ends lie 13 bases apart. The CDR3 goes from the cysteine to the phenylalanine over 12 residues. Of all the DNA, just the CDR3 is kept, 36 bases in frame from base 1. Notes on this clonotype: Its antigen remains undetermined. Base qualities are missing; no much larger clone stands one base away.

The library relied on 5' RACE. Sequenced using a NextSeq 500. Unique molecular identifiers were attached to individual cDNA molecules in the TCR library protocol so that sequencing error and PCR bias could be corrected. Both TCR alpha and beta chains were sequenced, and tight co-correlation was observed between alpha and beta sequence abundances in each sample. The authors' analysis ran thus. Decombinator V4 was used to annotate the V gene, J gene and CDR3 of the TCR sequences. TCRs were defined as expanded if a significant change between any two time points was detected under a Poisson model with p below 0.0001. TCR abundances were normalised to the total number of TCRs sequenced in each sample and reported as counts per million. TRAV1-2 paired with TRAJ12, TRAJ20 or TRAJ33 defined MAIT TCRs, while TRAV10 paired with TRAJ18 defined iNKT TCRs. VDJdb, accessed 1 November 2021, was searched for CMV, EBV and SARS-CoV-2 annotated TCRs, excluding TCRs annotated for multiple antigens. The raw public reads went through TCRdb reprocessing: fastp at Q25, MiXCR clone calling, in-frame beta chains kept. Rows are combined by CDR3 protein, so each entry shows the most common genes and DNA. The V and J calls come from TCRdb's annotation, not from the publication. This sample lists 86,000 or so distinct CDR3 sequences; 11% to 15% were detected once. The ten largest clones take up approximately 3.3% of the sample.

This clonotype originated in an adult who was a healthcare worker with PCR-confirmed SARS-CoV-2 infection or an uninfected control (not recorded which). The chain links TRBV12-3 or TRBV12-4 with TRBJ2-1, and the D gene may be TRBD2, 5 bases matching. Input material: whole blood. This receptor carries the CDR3 CASSSLRRGQFF. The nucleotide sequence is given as TGTGCCAGCAGTTCGTTACGTCGGGGGCAGTTCTTC.